This T cell receptor (beta chain) was recovered during a study of beta chain features in type 1 diabetes. The authors sorted CD4+ naive, central memory, regulatory and stem cell-like memory cells via CD45RO/CCR7/CD25/CD127/CD95/CD27. Points from the study as a whole: The question left open here concerned HLA type influencing TCRB rearrangement. Shorter TCRB CDR3s, moderately but significantly so, marked every one of the four CD4+ subsets in Type 1 diabetes patients.

The investigators reverse transcribed all of the isolated RNA, so they sequenced expressed TCRB transcripts. Measured with immunoSEQ multiplex PCR; TCRdb has only the in-frame clones, and not every one. The sample has 680,000 or so clones, about 16% seen once. Regarding this clone: What it recognizes is unknown.

V was pared by 8 bases and J by 2 bases, with 5 bases between. Looked up from germline, CDR1 is SNHLY and CDR2 is FYNNEI. The CDR3 covers 11 residues. The sample comprised naive CD4+ T cells from blood. The rearrangement uses TRBV2 and TRBJ2-3; D not resolved. This clonotype was sampled from a man aged 18 to 35 in good health. DNA for the CDR3: TGTGCCAGCGGGCACACAGATACGCAGTATTTT. Translated: CASGHTDTQYF.